The 2 T cell receptor beta chains in this list originate from one sample, sequenced in a study of tumor-infiltrating lymphocytes in primary liver carcinoma. The source material, roughly 18-30 mg of unsorted bulk tissue, was used to co-extract RNA and DNA. A primer matching the constant region was used to make TCR beta cDNA from 450 to 550 ng of total RNA. TCR beta libraries came from three nested multiplex PCR rounds using slightly modified ARM-PCR. For roughly 10 cycles apiece, the opening two PCR rounds ran with TRBV1-TRBV30 forward primers and a C-beta reverse primer. In TCRdb, the multiplex PCR reads were re-called with MiXCR into one record per CDR3 protein. The table records 100,000 or so distinct CDR3 sequences, more than 65% of them present only once. The sequenced sample was liver tumor tissue from sampling region 5. Subset described: tumor region T5, tumor centre. The receptors stem from an older woman with primary liver carcinoma and hepatitis B virus infection.

Notes on this clonotype: Relative to the germline gene, one junction end is altered; a read error may explain this. This chain uses TRBV5-1 with TRBJ2-7, with a tentative D call TRBD1 (6 bases). Looked up from germline, CDR1 is SGHRS and CDR2 is YFSETQ. The CDR3 is made up of 14 amino acids. In nucleotides, the CDR3 is TGCGCCAGCAGCATGGACAGTCAAGCCTACGAGCAGCACTTC. It encodes CASSMDSQAYEQHF.

Details on this clonotype: One end of the junction varies from germline; a read error may be responsible. Here the CDR3 reads CANGQSDSGANVLTF. CDR3 coding DNA: TGTGCCAATGGACAGAGCGACTCTGGGGCCAACGTCCTGACATTC. V usage is TRBV6-1 and J usage is TRBJ2-6; tentatively, D is TRBD1 (6 bases). The CDR3 totals 15 residues. The V gene's germline CDR1 is MNHNS and CDR2 SASEGT.